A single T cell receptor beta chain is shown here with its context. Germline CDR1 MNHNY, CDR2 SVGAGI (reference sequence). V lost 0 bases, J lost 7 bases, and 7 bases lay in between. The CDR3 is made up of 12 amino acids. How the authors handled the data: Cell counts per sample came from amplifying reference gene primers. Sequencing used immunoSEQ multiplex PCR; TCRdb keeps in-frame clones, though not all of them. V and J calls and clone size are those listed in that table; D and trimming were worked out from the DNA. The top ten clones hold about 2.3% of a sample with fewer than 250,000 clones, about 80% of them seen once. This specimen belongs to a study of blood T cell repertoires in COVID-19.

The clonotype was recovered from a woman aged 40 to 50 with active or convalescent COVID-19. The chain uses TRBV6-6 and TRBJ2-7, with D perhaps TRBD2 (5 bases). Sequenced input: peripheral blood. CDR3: CASSYSEGEQYF. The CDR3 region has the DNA TGTGCCAGCAGTTACTCAGAGGGAGAGCAGTACTTC.